These 10 T cell receptor beta chains share one sample of origin, sequenced in a study of blood T cell repertoires in COVID-19. The assay was immunoSEQ multiplex PCR, and TCRdb's table has in-frame clones only and misses some. The sample records under 200,000 clones, around 74% being singletons. Sequencing used peripheral blood. These receptors were taken from a man in his 70s with acute or convalescent COVID-19.

V and J are TRBV18 and TRBJ2-1; tentatively, D is TRBD2 (5 bases). Trimming cost V 0 bases and J 8 bases, with 8 bases left between them. Germline loops: CDR1 KGHSH, CDR2 LQKENI. The CDR3 sequence is 13 residues long. The CDR3 protein is CASSPPSAYEQFF. The CDR3 bases are TGTGCCAGCTCACCACCTAGCGCCTATGAGCAGTTCTTC.

The CDR3 region is CASSYRQGGNEQFF. CDR3 DNA: TGCGCCAGCTCCTATAGGCAGGGTGGAAATGAGCAGTTCTTC. The J gene is TRBJ2-1, the V gene TRBV5-1, with TRBD1 as a possible D gene (5 bases). The CDR3 runs 14 residues. Trimming took off 7 bases at V and 7 bases at J, with 18 bases between the two ends. Germline lookup yields CDR1 SGHRS and CDR2 YFSETQ.

V is TRBV28 and J is TRBJ1-2; D ambiguous. The CDR3 length is 13 residues. Trimming took 6 bases from V and 3 from J, leaving 11 bases between them. Germline V lookup: CDR1 MDHEN, CDR2 SYDVKM. CDR3 DNA sequence: TGTGCCAGCAGAATGGGCAGTGACTATGGCTACACCTTC. It specifies CASRMGSDYGYTF.

This chain uses TRBV7-2 with TRBJ2-1; D uncertain. V lost 1 base, J lost 6 bases, and 10 bases lay in between. The germline V gene has CDR1 SGHTA and CDR2 FQGNSA. The CDR3 has 14 amino acids. The CDR3 region has the DNA TGTGCCAGCAGCTTAGAATGGTCTAGCAATGAGCAGTTCTTC. Its translation is CASSLEWSSNEQFF.

The genes are TRBV24-1 and TRBJ1-4; TRBD1 aligns across 7 bases. Germline V CDR1 and CDR2: KGHDR, SFDVKD. V shed 7 bases, J shed 3 bases, and the junction held 7 bases outside the gene matches. The CDR3 has 15 amino acids. CDR3 region: CATSDPTGANEKLFF. CDR3 nucleotides: TGTGCCACCAGCGATCCTACAGGGGCTAATGAAAAACTGTTTTTT.

The chain links TRBV5-1 to TRBJ2-7; weak D call: TRBD1 (5 bases). The germline V gene has CDR1 SGHRS and CDR2 YFSETQ. The CDR3 sequence is 15 residues long. Deletions cut 3 bases from V and 2 bases from J, with 15 bases between. CDR3 nucleotide sequence: TGCGCCAGCAGCTCCATGGGGCAGGCTACCTACGAGCAGTACTTC. It is translated as CASSSMGQATYEQYF.

This chain connects TRBV5-1 to TRBJ2-2; 9 positions match TRBD2. CDR3 size: 15 residues. With 6 bases clipped from V and 1 base from J, the junction kept 4 bases outside the gene matches. Germline assignment: CDR1 SGHRS and CDR2 YFSETQ. The CDR3 loop reads CASTPLAGNTGELFF. The CDR3 DNA reads as TGCGCCAGCACACCACTAGCGGGGAACACCGGGGAGCTGTTTTTT.

The J gene is TRBJ1-4, the V gene TRBV5-1, with 7 bases lining up with TRBD1. V was pared by 2 bases and J by 4 bases, with 5 bases of the junction left unmatched. This CDR3 contains 15 residues. Germline CDR1 and CDR2: SGHRS and YFSETQ. The CDR3 is CASSLGPGGNEKLFF. CDR3 DNA: TGCGCCAGCAGCTTAGGCCCAGGGGGTAATGAAAAACTGTTTTTT.

The CDR3: CASSSRQGSYNEQFF. CDR3 nucleotides: TGTGCCAGCAGCTCGCGACAGGGGTCCTACAATGAGCAGTTCTTC. The chain recombines TRBV7-8 with TRBJ2-1; 8 nucleotides match TRBD1. The CDR3 runs 15 residues. Germline V gives CDR1 SGHVS, CDR2 FQNEAQ. V trimming: 4 bases; J trimming: 1 base; junction bases outside the gene matches: 3.

The rearrangement links TRBV7-9 to TRBJ1-1; the D gene is possibly TRBD1 (6 bases). Germline V gene data show CDR1 as SEHNR and CDR2 as FQNEAQ (reference sequence). V gave up 6 bases and J gave up 5 bases, with 22 bases separating them. The CDR3 is 16 amino acids. The CDR3 sequence: CASSLQPAGGRTEAFF. The CDR3 nucleotides read TGTGCCAGCAGTCTCCAACCCGCGGGGGGGCGGACTGAAGCTTTCTTT.